This T cell receptor (beta chain) was captured by sequencing in a study of a mutant IDH1 vaccine in newly diagnosed glioma. Overall study context: Beginning 4-6 weeks after radiotherapy alone, or with temozolomide cycles, vaccination took place. Of treated patients, 62.5% were men and roughly 38% women, averaging about 40 years.

Noted time point: week 35, safety follow-up. Every vaccine dose comprised 300 ug of mutant IDH1 20-mer peptide plus topical imiquimod. The CDR3 has 14 amino acids. The V gene's germline CDR1 is GTSNPN and CDR2 SVGIG (reference sequence). V shed 3 bases and J 3 bases; nucleotides not matched to a gene: 6. Concerning this clone: Its antigen is not known.

Sequencing used immunoSEQ multiplex PCR; TCRdb keeps in-frame clones, though not all of them. Of fewer than 70,000 clones listed, approximately 86% are singletons. The sequence was obtained from a man aged 30-40 years with glioma. The sequencing used PBMCs, collected from a glioma patient whose treatment included an IDH1 peptide vaccine. The chain has TRBV30 and TRBJ2-7, with 9 positions matching TRBD2. The CDR3 bases are TGTGCCTGGAGAGTAGCGGGAGTTAACTACGAGCAGTACTTC. It encodes CAWRVAGVNYEQYF. Together with reference TRBV30 and TRBJ2-7, the CDR3 gives the full variable domain: SQTIHQWPATLVQPVGSPLSLECTVEGTSNPNLYWYRQAAGRGLQLLFYSVGIGQISSEVPQNLSASRPQDRQFILSSKKLLLSDSGFYLCAWRVAGVNYEQYFGPGTRLTVT.